This T cell receptor (beta chain) was obtained from a study of cytomegalovirus exposure and HLA in healthy donors. Whole-study results and caveats: Reported results showed that the classifier diagnosed cytomegalovirus status with high specificity and sensitivity. In most subjects, TCR beta sequences reportedly gave accurate predictions of HLA-A and HLA-B alleles.

This CDR3 has 15 residues. The ends lost 4 bases at V and 5 bases at J; junction bases unmatched: 8. In germline, CDR1 is WNHNN, CDR2 SYGVQD (reference sequence). The primer mix had 60 Vbeta and 13 Jbeta primers. Libraries were prepared by immunoSEQ multiplex PCR; TCRdb keeps only in-frame clonotypes and omits some of them. The sample yields around 150,000 clones, just under 80% seen once. As regards this clone: Its antigen is currently unknown.

Donors likely had unrecorded immune exposures despite being nominally healthy when sampled. The sample comprised PBMCs. This rearrangement joins TRBV10-1 to TRBJ2-1, with 7 bases fitting TRBD1. The clonotype originates from a young man in good health. CDR3 sequence: CASSVGRQGNNEQFF. CDR3 nucleotide sequence: TGCGCCAGCAGTGTAGGCCGACAGGGTAACAATGAGCAGTTCTTC.